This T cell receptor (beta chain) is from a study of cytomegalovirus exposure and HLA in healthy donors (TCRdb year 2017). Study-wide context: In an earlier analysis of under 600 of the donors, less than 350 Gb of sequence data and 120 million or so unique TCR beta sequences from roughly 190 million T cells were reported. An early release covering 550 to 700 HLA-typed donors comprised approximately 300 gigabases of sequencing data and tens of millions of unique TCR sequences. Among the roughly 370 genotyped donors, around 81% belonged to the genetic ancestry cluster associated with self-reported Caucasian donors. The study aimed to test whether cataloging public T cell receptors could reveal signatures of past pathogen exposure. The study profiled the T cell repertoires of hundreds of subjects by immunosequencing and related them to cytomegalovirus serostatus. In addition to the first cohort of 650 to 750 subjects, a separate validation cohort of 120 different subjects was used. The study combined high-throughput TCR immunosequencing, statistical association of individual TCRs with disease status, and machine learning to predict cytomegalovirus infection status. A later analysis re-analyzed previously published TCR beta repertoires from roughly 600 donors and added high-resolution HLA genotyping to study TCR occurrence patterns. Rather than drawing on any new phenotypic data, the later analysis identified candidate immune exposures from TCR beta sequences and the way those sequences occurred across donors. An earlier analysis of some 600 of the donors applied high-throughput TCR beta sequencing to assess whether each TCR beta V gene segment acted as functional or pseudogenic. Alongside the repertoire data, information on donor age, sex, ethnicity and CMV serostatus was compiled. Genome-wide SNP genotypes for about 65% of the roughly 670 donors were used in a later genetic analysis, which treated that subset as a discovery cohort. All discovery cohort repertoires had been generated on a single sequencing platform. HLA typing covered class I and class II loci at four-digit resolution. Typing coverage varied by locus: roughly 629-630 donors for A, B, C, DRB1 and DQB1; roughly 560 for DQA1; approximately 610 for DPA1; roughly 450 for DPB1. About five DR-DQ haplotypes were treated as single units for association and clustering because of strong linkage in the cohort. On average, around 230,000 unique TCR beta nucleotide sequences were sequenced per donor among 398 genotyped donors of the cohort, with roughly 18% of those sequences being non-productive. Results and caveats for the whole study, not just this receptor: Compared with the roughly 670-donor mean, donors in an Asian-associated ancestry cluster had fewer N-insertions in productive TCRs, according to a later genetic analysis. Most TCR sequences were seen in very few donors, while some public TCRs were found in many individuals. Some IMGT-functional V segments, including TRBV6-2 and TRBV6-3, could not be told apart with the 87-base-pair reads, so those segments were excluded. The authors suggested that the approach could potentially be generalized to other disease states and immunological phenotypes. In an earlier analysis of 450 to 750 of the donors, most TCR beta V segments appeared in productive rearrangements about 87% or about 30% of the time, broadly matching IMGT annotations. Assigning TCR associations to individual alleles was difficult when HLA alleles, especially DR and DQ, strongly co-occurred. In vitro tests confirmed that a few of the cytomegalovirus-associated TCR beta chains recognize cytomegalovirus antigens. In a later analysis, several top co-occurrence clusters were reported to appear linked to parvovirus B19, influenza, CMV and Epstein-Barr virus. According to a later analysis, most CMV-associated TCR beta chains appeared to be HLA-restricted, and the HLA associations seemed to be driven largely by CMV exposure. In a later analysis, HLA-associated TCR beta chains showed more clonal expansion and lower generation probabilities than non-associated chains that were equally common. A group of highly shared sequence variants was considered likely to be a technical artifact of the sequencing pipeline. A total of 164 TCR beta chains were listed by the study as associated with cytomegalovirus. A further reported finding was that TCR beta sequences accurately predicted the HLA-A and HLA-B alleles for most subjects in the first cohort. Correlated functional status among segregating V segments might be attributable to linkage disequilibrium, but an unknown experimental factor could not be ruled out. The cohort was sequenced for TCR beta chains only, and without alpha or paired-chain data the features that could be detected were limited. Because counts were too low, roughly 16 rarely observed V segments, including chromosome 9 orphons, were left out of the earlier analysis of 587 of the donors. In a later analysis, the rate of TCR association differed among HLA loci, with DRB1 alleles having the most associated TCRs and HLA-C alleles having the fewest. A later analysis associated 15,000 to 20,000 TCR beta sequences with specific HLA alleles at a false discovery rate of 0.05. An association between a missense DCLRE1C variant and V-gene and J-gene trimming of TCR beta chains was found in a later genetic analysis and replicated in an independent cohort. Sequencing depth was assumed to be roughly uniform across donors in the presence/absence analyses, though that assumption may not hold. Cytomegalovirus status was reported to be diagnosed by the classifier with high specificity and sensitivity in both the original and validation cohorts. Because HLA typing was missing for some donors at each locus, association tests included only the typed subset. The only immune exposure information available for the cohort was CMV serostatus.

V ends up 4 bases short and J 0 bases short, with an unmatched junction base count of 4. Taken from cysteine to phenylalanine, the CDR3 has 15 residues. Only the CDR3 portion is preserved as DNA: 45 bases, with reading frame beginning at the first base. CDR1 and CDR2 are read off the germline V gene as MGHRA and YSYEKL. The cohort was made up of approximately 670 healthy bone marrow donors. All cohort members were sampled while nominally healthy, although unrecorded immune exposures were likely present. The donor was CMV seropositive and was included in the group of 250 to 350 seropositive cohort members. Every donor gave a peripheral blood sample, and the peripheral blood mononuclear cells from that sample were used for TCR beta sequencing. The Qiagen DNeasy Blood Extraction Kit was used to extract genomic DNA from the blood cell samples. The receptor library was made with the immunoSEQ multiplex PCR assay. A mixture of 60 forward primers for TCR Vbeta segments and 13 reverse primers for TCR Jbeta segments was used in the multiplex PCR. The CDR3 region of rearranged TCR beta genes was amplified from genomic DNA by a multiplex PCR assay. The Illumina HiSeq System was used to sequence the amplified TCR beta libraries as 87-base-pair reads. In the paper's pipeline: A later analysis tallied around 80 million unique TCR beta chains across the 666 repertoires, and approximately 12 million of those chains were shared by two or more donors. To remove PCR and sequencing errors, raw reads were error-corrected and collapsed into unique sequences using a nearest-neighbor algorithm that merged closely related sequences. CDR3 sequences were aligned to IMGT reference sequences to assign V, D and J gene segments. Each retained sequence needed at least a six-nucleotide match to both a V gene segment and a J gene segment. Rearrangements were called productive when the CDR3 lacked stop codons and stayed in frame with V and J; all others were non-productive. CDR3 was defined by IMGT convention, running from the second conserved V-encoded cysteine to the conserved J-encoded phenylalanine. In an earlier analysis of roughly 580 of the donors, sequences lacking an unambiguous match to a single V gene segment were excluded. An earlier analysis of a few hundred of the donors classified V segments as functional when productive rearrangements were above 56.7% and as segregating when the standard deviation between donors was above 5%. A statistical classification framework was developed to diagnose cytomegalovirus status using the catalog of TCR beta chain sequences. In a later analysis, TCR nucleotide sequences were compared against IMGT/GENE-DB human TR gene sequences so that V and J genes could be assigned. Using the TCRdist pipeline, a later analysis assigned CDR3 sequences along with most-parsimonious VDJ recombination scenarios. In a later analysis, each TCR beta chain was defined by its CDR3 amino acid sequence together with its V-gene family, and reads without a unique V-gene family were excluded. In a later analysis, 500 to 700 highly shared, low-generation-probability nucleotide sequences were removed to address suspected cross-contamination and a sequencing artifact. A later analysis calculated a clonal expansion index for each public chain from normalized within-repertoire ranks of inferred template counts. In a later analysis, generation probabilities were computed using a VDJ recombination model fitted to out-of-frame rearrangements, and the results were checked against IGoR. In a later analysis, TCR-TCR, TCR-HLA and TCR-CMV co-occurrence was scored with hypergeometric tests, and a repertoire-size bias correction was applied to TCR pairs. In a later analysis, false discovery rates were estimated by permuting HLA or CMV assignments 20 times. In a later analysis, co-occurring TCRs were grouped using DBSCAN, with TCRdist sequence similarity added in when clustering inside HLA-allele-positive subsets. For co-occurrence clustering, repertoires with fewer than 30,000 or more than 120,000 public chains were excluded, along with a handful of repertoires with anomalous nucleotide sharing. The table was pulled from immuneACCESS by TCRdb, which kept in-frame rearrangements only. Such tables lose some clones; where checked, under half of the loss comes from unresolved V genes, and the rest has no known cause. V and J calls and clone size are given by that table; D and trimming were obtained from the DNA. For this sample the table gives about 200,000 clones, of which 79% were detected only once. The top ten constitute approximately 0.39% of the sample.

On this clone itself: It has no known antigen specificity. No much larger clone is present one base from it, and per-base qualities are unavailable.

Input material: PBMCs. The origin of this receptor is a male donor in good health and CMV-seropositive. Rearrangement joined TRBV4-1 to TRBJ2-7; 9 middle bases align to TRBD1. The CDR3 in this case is CASSPGQGTSYEQYF. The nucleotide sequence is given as TGCGCCAGCAGCCCGGGACAGGGAACCTCCTACGAGCAGTACTTC.